One and the same sample provided the 19 T cell receptor beta chains below, sequenced in a study of shared clonotypes between healthy human individuals. Libraries were prepared by immunoSEQ multiplex PCR; TCRdb keeps only in-frame clonotypes and omits some of them. The sample contains about 92,000 clones, more than 45% of which appear only once. The specimen sequenced was PBMCs. These receptors all stem from a woman between 40 and 50 years old in good health. Some clones in this sample may be carry-over from other donors' samples.

The chain couples TRBV6-4 to TRBJ1-6; D remains unclear. The CDR3 runs 13 residues. V was trimmed by 5 bases and J by 7 bases, leaving 9 bases between them. Germline CDR1 is MRHNA and CDR2 is SNTAGT. This CDR3 reads CASSSEENSPLHF. In DNA form, the CDR3 reads TGTGCCAGCAGTTCAGAAGAAAATTCACCCCTCCACTTT.

A few counts support this clone. V and J are TRBV30 and TRBJ1-2; 10 nucleotides line up with TRBD1. The CDR3 sequence is 13 residues long. Germline CDR1 reads GTSNPN; CDR2 reads SVGIG (reference sequence). Germline trimming cut 3 bases from V and 8 bases from J; bases unmatched to any gene: 6. The CDR3 nucleotides are TGTGCCTGGAGCCCCGGGACAGGGGAAGGCTACACCTTC. Translated, it gives CAWSPGTGEGYTF.

The table lists this clone with many counts. The chain is built from TRBV5-6 and TRBJ2-7; D remains ambiguous. V shed 2 bases and J shed 4 bases, with 10 bases lying between them. This CDR3 has 13 amino acids. Germline CDR1 reads SGHDT; CDR2 reads YYEEEE. The CDR3 bases are TGTGCCAGCAGCTTTTGGGCCGAATACGAGCAGTACTTC. Protein sequence: CASSFWAEYEQYF.

This clone was found a few times. The chain recombines TRBV5-1 with TRBJ2-7; possibly TRBD2 for D (6 bases). This CDR3 comprises 15 residues. Germline loops: CDR1 SGHRS, CDR2 YFSETQ. The ends were cut back, 2 bases at V and 6 bases at J, with 18 bases in the middle. CDR3 DNA: TGCGCCAGCAGCTTTTCCTTCGGAGGGGCCACCGAGCAGTACTTC. This encodes CASSFSFGGATEQYF.

This clone was seen repeatedly, ten times or more. The chain joins TRBV28 to TRBJ1-5, with D possibly being TRBD1 (5 bases). The CDR3 totals 15 residues. V gave up 5 bases and J gave up 0 bases, with 11 bases separating them. Germline CDR1 and CDR2: MDHEN and SYDVKM. The DNA for the CDR3 is TGTGCCAGCAGTCCCGACAGCTATAGCAATCAGCCCCAGCATTTT. This encodes CASSPDSYSNQPQHF.

Here the CDR3 reads CASSLAYEQYF. The CDR3, as DNA: TGTGCCAGCAGCTTAGCCTACGAGCAGTACTTC. The chain has TRBV5-8 and TRBJ2-7; unclear D gene. Germline V gene sequence: CDR1 SGHTS, CDR2 YDEGEE. V lost 2 bases and J 2 bases, leaving 2 bases between the germline ends. This CDR3 region has 11 residues.

This rearrangement joins TRBV30 to TRBJ2-1; the match to TRBD2 covers 9 bases. CDR3 length: 15 residues. Germline V gene lookup returns CDR1 GTSNPN and CDR2 SVGIG (reference sequence). V was pared by 2 bases and J by 7 bases, with 9 bases of the junction left unmatched. CDR3 residues: CAWSMAGGRLNEQFF. DNA of the CDR3: TGTGCCTGGAGTATGGCGGGAGGGAGATTAAATGAGCAGTTCTTC.

The rearrangement links TRBV29-1 to TRBJ1-2, with D unresolved. Germline-derived CDR1 and CDR2 are SQVTM and ANQGSEA. The CDR3 runs 12 residues. Trimming left V 2 bases short and J 2 bases short, with 6 bases between. This chain's CDR3 is CSVEQPNYGYTF. CDR3 in DNA: TGCAGCGTTGAACAGCCCAACTATGGCTACACCTTC.

There are a few counts of this clone. The chain links TRBV29-1 to TRBJ2-2; a possible D gene is TRBD2 (5 bases). The CDR3 runs to 14 residues. V was pared by 7 bases and J by 1 base, with 13 bases between. Germline assignment: CDR1 SQVTM and CDR2 ANQGSEA. The CDR3 nucleotides read TGCAGCGCCCGCCCTGAGGGGAACACCGGGGAGCTGTTTTTT. This encodes CSARPEGNTGELFF.

This clone was observed a single time. The chain uses TRBV4-2 and TRBJ2-7; D is possibly TRBD1 or TRBD2 (7 bases each). In germline, CDR1 is LGHNA, CDR2 YNFKEQ. This CDR3 spans 17 amino acids. V lost 3 bases and J lost 4, with 22 bases in between. CDR3 nucleotide sequence: TGTGCCAGCAGCCACCTAGGGGGCGGCGGGAGTCGTTACGAGCAGTACTTC. Its protein is CASSHLGGGGSRYEQYF.

The chain links TRBV5-2 to TRBJ2-4; the table's D call of TRBD1 was not tested on the DNA. TRBV5-2 is deemed a pseudogene. The CDR3 runs to 15 residues. The CDR3 sequence: CASSPGRQGKNIQYF. The CDR3 region has the DNA TGCGCCAGCAGCCCCGGGCGACAGGGGAAAAACATTCAGTACTTC.

This clone was observed a few times. The chain employs TRBV6-5 and TRBJ2-7; D gene uncertain. The V gene lost 7 bases and the J gene lost 2 bases, with 15 bases spanning the gap. CDR3 length equals 14 residues. CDR1 MNHEY and CDR2 SVGAGI come from the germline V gene. The CDR3 spells CASTRDPGTYEQYF. For the CDR3, the DNA is TGTGCCAGCACCCGAGACCCTGGGACCTACGAGCAGTACTTC.

A note on this clone: The junction and the germline gene differ at one end; a read error may be behind it. The chain uses TRBV28 and TRBJ2-6; 13 nucleotides agree with TRBD2. This CDR3 has 19 residues. Per the germline V gene, CDR1 is MDHEN and CDR2 is SYDVKM. This CDR3 is CASSAPGLAGFSGANVLTF. For the CDR3, the DNA is TGCGCCAGCAGTGCCCCGGGACTAGCGGGGTTCTCTGGGGCCAACGTCCTGACTTTC.

On this clone itself: A read error may be the cause here, since a much bigger clone is one base away. V and J are TRBV7-2 and TRBJ2-1, with TRBD2 matching over 13 bases. V lost 2 bases and J lost 6; bases outside the gene matches: 1. The CDR3 has 15 amino acids. Germline-derived CDR1 and CDR2 are SGHTA and FQGNSA. The CDR3 bases are TGTGCCAGCAGCTTACGGACTAGCGGGAGCAATGAGCAGTTCTTC. It yields the protein CASSLRTSGSNEQFF.

The genes are TRBV28 and TRBJ2-5; 9 nucleotides align to TRBD2. This CDR3 has 16 residues. Germline CDR1 is MDHEN and CDR2 is SYDVKM. V shed 8 bases, J shed 2 bases, and the junction held 12 bases outside the gene matches. The CDR3 spells CASPPAGGRVQETQYF. In nucleotides, the CDR3 is TGTGCCAGCCCCCCGGCGGGCGGGAGGGTTCAAGAGACCCAGTACTTC.

The rearrangement uses TRBV30 and TRBJ1-1, with a weak D call TRBD1 (6 bases). There are 18 residues in the CDR3. CDR1 is GTSNPN and CDR2 is SVGIG in the germline V gene (reference sequence). Between the trimmed V and J ends, which lost 5 bases and 0 bases, there was a span of 25 bases. Here the CDR3 reads CAWALNRDFSFMNTEAFF. The CDR3 DNA follows: TGTGCCTGGGCTCTCAACAGGGATTTCAGTTTCATGAACACTGAAGCTTTCTTT.

This chain links TRBV7-9 with TRBJ2-7; D perhaps matches TRBD1 (6 bases). Germline V gene data show CDR1 as SEHNR and CDR2 as FQNEAQ (reference sequence). The V and J ends lost 1 base and 2 bases respectively, with 6 bases between them. CDR3 length: 13 amino acids. DNA for the CDR3: TGTGCCAGCAGCTTAGGGGACACCTACGAGCAGTACTTC. Its translation is CASSLGDTYEQYF.

This clone was seen many times. The chain has TRBV9 and TRBJ1-2; 7 nucleotides line up with TRBD1. CDR1 and CDR2 (germline): SGDLS, YYNGEE. This CDR3 contains 14 residues. Trimming at V came to 4 bases and at J to 2 bases, leaving 5 bases not matched to a gene. CDR3 sequence (DNA): TGTGCCAGCAGCACTCGACAGGGAAACTATGGCTACACCTTC. Translated: CASSTRQGNYGYTF.

The chain has TRBV4-2 and TRBJ1-4; maybe TRBD1 (6 bases). V was cut by 5 bases and J by 3 bases, with 13 bases left in between. There are 15 residues in the CDR3. Germline V lookup: CDR1 LGHNA, CDR2 YNFKEQ. The CDR3 DNA sequence: TGTGCCAGCAGCTTCCAAGGGGGTTCTAATGAAAAACTGTTTTTT. Translated, it gives CASSFQGGSNEKLFF.